The rows below give T cell receptor beta chains drawn from one sample of a study of blood T cell repertoires in COVID-19. Sequencing used immunoSEQ multiplex PCR; TCRdb keeps in-frame clones, though not all of them. In the table there are some 41,000 clones, 65% to 85% of which are singletons. The sequenced sample was peripheral blood. These receptors originate from an elderly man in a cohort sampled during active COVID-19. Each CDR3 is given with its conserved first and last residue. The order of the fields is J gene, CDR3 length, clone size, V gene, D gene, CDR3 protein, CDR3 DNA. D genes are given only for firm matches. Some rows mark clone size as missing; the rest say once, few, many or name a class of expanded clone.

>TRBJ1-1|15|.|TRBV18|TRBD1
CASSQGAGTNTEAFF
TGTGCCAGCTCCCAGGGGGCAGGGACGAACACTGAAGCTTTCTTT
>TRBJ1-2|17|.|TRBV3-1/TRBV3-2|TRBD1
CASSQVGDRGRIYGYTF
TGTGCCAGCAGCCAAGTTGGGGACAGGGGCCGCATCTATGGCTACACCTTC
>TRBJ2-3|14|.|TRBV11-3|.
CASSVSPSTDTQYF
TGTGCCAGCAGCGTAAGCCCTAGCACAGATACGCAGTATTTT
>TRBJ1-2|16|.|TRBV3-1/TRBV3-2|TRBD1
CASSQDLAQGVYGYTF
TGTGCCAGCAGCCAAGATCTAGCGCAGGGGGTCTATGGCTACACCTTC
>TRBJ2-5|14|.|TRBV5-1|TRBD1
CASSLEGARETQYF
TGCGCCAGCAGCTTGGAGGGGGCAAGGGAGACCCAGTACTTC
>TRBJ2-5|15|once|TRBV24-1|TRBD2
CATSDTSGDQETQYF
TGTGCCACCAGTGATACTAGCGGGGACCAAGAGACCCAGTACTTC
>TRBJ2-1|16|.|TRBV7-2|TRBD2
CASSGFGRGEYNEQFF
TGTGCCAGCAGCGGCTTCGGGCGGGGGGAGTACAATGAGCAGTTCTTC
>TRBJ2-2|13|few|TRBV2|.
CASRLRESGELFF
TGTGCCAGCCGACTACGGGAGTCCGGGGAGCTGTTTTTT
>TRBJ2-3|14|.|TRBV29-1|.
CSGARTAKTDTQYF
TGCAGCGGGGCCCGGACAGCCAAAACAGATACGCAGTATTTT
>TRBJ1-1|15|.|TRBV28|.
CASLPPRGMNTEAFF
TGTGCCAGCCTCCCCCCGAGAGGGATGAACACTGAAGCTTTCTTT
>TRBJ1-2|14|.|TRBV6-5|TRBD1
CASSRDRGAYGYTF
TGTGCCAGCAGTCGGGACAGGGGGGCCTATGGCTACACCTTC
>TRBJ1-6|18|.|TRBV10-3|TRBD1
CAISSVTDRDSYNSPLHF
TGTGCCATCAGCTCCGTCACCGACAGGGATAGCTATAATTCACCCCTCCACTTT
>TRBJ1-1|14|once|TRBV18|.
CASSPQGLNTEAFF
TGTGCCAGCTCACCCCAGGGCTTGAACACTGAAGCTTTCTTT
>TRBJ2-3|17|.|TRBV5-1|.
CASSLDLQEKRTDTQYF
TGCGCCAGCAGCTTGGACTTGCAGGAAAAACGCACAGATACGCAGTATTTT
>TRBJ2-1|15|.|TRBV4-1|TRBD2
CASSRLAGVYNEQFF
TGCGCCAGCAGCCGACTAGCGGGGGTTTATAATGAGCAGTTCTTC
>TRBJ2-1|14|.|TRBV2|.
CASSGLGSYNEQFF
TGTGCCAGCAGTGGACTAGGCTCCTACAATGAGCAGTTCTTC
>TRBJ1-4|15|.|TRBV5-1|.
CASSFSQGGNEKLFF
TGCGCCAGCAGCTTTTCACAGGGTGGAAATGAAAAACTGTTTTTT
>TRBJ2-5|15|few|TRBV4-1|TRBD2
CASSPRTSGQETQYF
TGCGCCAGCAGCCCCAGGACTAGCGGCCAAGAGACCCAGTACTTC
>TRBJ2-3|13|.|TRBV7-9|.
CASSLEAGHTQYF
TGTGCCAGCAGCTTAGAAGCCGGTCATACGCAGTATTTT
>TRBJ1-3|15|.|TRBV7-9|TRBD1
CAGARGTGGGNTIYF
TGTGCCGGAGCCCGAGGGACAGGGGGTGGAAACACCATATATTTT
>TRBJ2-1|16|.|TRBV24-1|.
CATSDPQRLSSGEQFF
TGTGCCACCAGTGATCCCCAGCGGCTCTCCTCCGGTGAGCAGTTCTTC
>TRBJ1-3|14|.|TRBV6-6|TRBD1
CASIRTGVGNTIYF
TGTGCCAGCATTCGGACAGGGGTAGGAAACACCATATATTTT
>TRBJ2-7|13|.|TRBV12-3/TRBV12-4|TRBD1
CASSRDSYYEQYF
TGTGCCAGCAGCCGGGACAGCTACTACGAGCAGTACTTC
>TRBJ2-3|18|once|TRBV7-9|TRBD2
CASSSQSLGTSGRPTQYF
TGTGCCAGCAGCTCGCAGAGCCTAGGGACTAGCGGGAGACCTACGCAGTATTTT
>TRBJ2-3|14|.|TRBV6-2/TRBV6-3|.
CASSYNYQSDTQYF
TGTGCCAGCAGTTACAACTACCAGAGTGATACGCAGTATTTT
>TRBJ2-6|17|.|TRBV27|.
CASTMTRSYSGANVLTF
TGTGCCAGCACTATGACAAGGTCCTACTCTGGGGCCAACGTCCTGACTTTC
>TRBJ1-1|13|few|TRBV19|.
CASSITANTEAFF
TGTGCCAGTAGTATTACAGCGAACACTGAAGCTTTCTTT
>TRBJ2-7|15|.|TRBV7-8|.
CASSLVSNRYYEQYF
TGTGCCAGCAGCTTAGTATCTAACCGCTATTACGAGCAGTACTTC
>TRBJ1-3|14|.|TRBV10-3|TRBD1
CAISGGQGGNTIYF
TGTGCCATCAGTGGAGGACAGGGTGGAAACACCATATATTTT
>TRBJ2-2|17|.|TRBV11-2|TRBD2
CASSYIAGGLNTGELFF
TGTGCCAGCAGCTATATAGCGGGAGGCCTAAACACCGGGGAGCTGTTTTTT
>TRBJ2-6|19|.|TRBV7-2|.
CASSLPLTGVGAGANVLTF
TGTGCCAGCAGCCTCCCCTTAACGGGAGTGGGTGCTGGGGCCAACGTCCTGACTTTC
>TRBJ2-7|12|.|TRBV6-5|.
CASSYQGAEQYF
TGTGCCAGCAGTTACCAAGGGGCCGAGCAGTACTTC
>TRBJ1-5|16|few|TRBV19|TRBD1
CASSSQGAQGNQPQHF
TGTGCCAGTAGTTCACAGGGGGCGCAGGGCAATCAGCCCCAGCATTTT
>TRBJ2-1|17|.|TRBV4-1|TRBD2
CASSQDSSGGSYNEQFF
TGCGCCAGCAGCCAAGATTCTAGCGGGGGCTCCTACAATGAGCAGTTCTTC
>TRBJ2-5|16|.|TRBV3-1/TRBV3-2|.
CASSHAWTSNQETQYF
TGTGCCAGCAGCCACGCCTGGACAAGCAACCAAGAGACCCAGTACTTC
>TRBJ2-3|19|few|TRBV27|.
CASSTMYGSIKVNTDTQYF
TGTGCCAGCAGTACAATGTATGGGAGTATCAAAGTGAACACAGATACGCAGTATTTT
>TRBJ2-2|17|.|TRBV4-1|.
CASSQDVGGLGTGELFF
TGCGCCAGCAGCCAAGATGTGGGGGGGCTAGGCACCGGGGAGCTGTTTTTT
>TRBJ2-7|13|.|TRBV9|TRBD1
CASSIRTGGEQYF
TGTGCCAGCAGCATCCGGACAGGGGGAGAGCAGTACTTC
>TRBJ2-1|17|.|TRBV27|.
CASSAPRTAYSAGVQFF
TGTGCCAGCAGTGCGCCTCGGACAGCTTATTCCGCGGGGGTGCAGTTCTTC
>TRBJ2-1|16|.|TRBV10-1|.
CASSENSQGGYNEQFF
TGCGCCAGCAGTGAGAACTCACAGGGCGGCTACAATGAGCAGTTCTTC
>TRBJ2-3|18|.|TRBV9|TRBD2
CASSVVGSGGTSTDTQYF
TGTGCCAGCAGCGTAGTAGGTAGCGGGGGGACTAGCACAGATACGCAGTATTTT
>TRBJ2-3|15|.|TRBV6-2/TRBV6-3|TRBD2
CASSYGGGRTDTQYF
TGTGCCAGCAGTTACGGCGGGGGGCGCACAGATACGCAGTATTTT
>TRBJ1-2|12|.|TRBV18|.
CASSHASYGYTF
TGTGCCAGCTCACATGCCAGCTATGGCTACACCTTC
>TRBJ2-3|17|.|TRBV2|.
CATGGTNGGADTDTQYF
TGTGCCACCGGGGGGACAAATGGAGGAGCCGACACAGATACGCAGTATTTT
>TRBJ2-7|14|.|TRBV6-5|.
CASSYLLSGYEQYF
TGTGCCAGCAGTTACCTTCTATCGGGCTACGAGCAGTACTTC